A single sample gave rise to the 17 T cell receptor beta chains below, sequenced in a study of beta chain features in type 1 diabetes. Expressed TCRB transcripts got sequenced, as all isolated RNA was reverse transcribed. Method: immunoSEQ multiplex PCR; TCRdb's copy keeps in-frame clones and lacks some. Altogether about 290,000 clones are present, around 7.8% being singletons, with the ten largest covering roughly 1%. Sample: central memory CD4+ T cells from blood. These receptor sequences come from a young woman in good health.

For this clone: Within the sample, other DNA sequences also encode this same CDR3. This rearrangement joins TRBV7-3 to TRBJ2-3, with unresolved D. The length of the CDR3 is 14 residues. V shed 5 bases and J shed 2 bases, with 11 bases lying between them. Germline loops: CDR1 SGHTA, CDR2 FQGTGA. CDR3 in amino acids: CASSPDGNTDTQYF. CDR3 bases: TGTGCCAGCAGCCCGGACGGTAACACAGATACGCAGTATTTT. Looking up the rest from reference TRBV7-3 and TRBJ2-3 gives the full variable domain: GAGVSQTPSNKVTEKGKYVELRCDPISGHTALYWYRQSLGQGPEFLIYFQGTGAADDSGLPNDRFFAVRPEGSVSTLKIQRTERGDSAVYLCASSPDGNTDTQYFGPGTRLTVL.

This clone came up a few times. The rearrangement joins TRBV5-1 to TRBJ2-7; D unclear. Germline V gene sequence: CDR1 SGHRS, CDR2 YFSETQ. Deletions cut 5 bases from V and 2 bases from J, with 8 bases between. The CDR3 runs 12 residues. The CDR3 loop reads CASRDQTYEQYF. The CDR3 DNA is TGCGCCAGCAGGGACCAGACCTACGAGCAGTACTTC.

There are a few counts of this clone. The CDR3 here is CASSVSGRTQYF. CDR3 bases: TGTGCCAGCAGCGTTAGCGGGAGAACGCAGTATTTT. This chain connects TRBV7-2 to TRBJ2-3, with 9 nucleotides matching TRBD2. Germline V gene data show CDR1 as SGHTA and CDR2 as FQGNSA. Germline trimming cut 5 bases from V and 9 bases from J; bases unmatched to any gene: 3. CDR3 length: 12 amino acids.

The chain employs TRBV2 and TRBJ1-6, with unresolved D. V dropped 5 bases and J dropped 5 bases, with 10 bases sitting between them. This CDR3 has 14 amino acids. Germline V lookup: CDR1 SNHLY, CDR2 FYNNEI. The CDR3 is CASSLRGHNSPLHF. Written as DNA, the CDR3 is TGTGCCAGCAGTCTTCGAGGCCATAATTCACCCCTCCACTTT.

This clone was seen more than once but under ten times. The DNA for the CDR3 is TGTGCCAGCAGCTTCTCTTCAGGATTAGGTGAGCAGTTCTTC. Its translation is CASSFSSGLGEQFF. V and J are TRBV7-2 and TRBJ2-1; D unclear. Trimming stripped 3 bases from V and 9 bases from J, with 15 bases between. This CDR3 is built from 14 residues. The V gene's germline CDR1 is SGHTA and CDR2 FQGNSA. Full variable domain (outside the CDR3, taken from reference TRBV7-2 and TRBJ2-1): GAGVSQSPSNKVTEKGKDVELRCDPISGHTALYWYRQSLGQGLEFLIYFQGNSAPDKSGLPSDRFSAERTGGSVSTLTIQRTQQEDSAVYLCASSFSSGLGEQFFGPGTRLTVL.

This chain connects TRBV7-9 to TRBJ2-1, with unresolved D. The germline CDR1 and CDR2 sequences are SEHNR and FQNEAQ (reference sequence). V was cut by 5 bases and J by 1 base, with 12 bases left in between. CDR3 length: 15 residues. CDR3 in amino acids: CASSPELWSYNEQFF. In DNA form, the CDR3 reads TGTGCCAGCAGCCCTGAGCTATGGTCCTACAATGAGCAGTTCTTC.

CDR3 sequence: CASSRTSRTYEQYF. The CDR3, as DNA: TGTGCCAGCAGCCGGACTAGTAGGACCTACGAGCAGTACTTC. The gene calls are TRBV7-6 and TRBJ2-7; TRBD2 aligns across 7 bases. The CDR3 contains 14 residues. Per germline, CDR1 SGHVS and CDR2 FNYEAQ. V lost 5 bases and J lost 2; bases outside the gene matches: 6.

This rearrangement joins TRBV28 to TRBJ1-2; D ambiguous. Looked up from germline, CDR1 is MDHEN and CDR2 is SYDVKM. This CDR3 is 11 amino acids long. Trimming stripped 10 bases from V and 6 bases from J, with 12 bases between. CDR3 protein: CATANTDGYTF. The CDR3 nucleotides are TGTGCCACCGCCAACACGGATGGCTACACCTTC.

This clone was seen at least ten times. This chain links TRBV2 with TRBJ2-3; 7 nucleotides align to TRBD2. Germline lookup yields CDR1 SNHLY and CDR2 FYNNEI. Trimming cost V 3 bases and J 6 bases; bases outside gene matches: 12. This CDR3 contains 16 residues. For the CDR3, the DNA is TGTGCCAGCAGTGATACGGCCGGGACTACCCGGGATACGCAGTATTTT. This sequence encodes CASSDTAGTTRDTQYF.

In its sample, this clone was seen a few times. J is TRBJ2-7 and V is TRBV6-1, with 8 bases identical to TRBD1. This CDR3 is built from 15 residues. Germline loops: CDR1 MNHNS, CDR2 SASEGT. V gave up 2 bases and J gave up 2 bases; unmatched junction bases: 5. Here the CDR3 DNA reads TGTGCCAGCAGTGAATGGGGGACAGGAACCTACGAGCAGTACTTC. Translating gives CASSEWGTGTYEQYF.

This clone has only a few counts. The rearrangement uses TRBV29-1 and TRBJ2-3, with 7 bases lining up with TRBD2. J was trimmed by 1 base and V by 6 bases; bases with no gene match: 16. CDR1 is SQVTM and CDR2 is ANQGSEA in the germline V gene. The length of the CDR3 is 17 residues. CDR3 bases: TGCAGCGTCGACGGCACAACTTCTAGCGGAGGCACAGATACGCAGTATTTT. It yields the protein CSVDGTTSSGGTDTQYF.

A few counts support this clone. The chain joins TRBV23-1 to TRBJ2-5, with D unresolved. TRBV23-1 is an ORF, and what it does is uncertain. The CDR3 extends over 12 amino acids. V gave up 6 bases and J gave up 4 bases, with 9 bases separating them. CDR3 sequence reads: CASRAGGETQYF. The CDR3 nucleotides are TGCGCCAGCAGGGCAGGCGGAGAGACCCAGTACTTC.

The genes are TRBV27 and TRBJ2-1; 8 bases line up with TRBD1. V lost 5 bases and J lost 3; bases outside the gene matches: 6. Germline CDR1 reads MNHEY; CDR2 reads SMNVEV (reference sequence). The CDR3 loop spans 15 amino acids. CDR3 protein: CASSIPGTGYNEQFF. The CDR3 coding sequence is TGTGCCAGCAGTATACCCGGGACAGGCTACAATGAGCAGTTCTTC.

The CDR3 sequence is CASSEYQGAWGRPQHF. In nucleotides, the CDR3 is TGCGCCAGCAGTGAGTATCAGGGGGCTTGGGGGAGGCCCCAGCATTTT. The chain recombines TRBV10-1 with TRBJ1-5; TRBD1 agrees at 8 bases. Germline assignment: CDR1 WNHNN and CDR2 SYGVQD (reference sequence). CDR3 size: 16 residues. V gave up 1 base and J gave up 9 bases; unmatched junction bases: 11.

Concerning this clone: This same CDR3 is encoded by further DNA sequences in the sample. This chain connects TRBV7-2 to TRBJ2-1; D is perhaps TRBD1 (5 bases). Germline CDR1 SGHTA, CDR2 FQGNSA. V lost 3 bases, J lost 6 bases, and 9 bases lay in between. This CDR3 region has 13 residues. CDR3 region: CASSLGQINEQFF. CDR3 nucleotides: TGTGCCAGCAGCTTGGGGCAGATCAATGAGCAGTTCTTC.

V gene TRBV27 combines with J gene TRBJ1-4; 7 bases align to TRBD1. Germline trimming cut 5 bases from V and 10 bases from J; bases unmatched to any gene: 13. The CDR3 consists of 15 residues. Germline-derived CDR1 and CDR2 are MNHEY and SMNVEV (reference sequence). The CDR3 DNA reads TGTGCCAGCAGTGCACAGGGGCTGGGGTGGGGAAAACTGTTTTTT. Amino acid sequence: CASSAQGLGWGKLFF.

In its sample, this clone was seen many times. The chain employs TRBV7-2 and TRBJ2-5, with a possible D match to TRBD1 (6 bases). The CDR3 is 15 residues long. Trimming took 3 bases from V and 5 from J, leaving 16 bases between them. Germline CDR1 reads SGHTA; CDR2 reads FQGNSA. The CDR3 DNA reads TGTGCCAGCAGCTTGTCGCGGCAGGGGTCGGAGACCCAGTACTTC. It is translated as CASSLSRQGSETQYF.